This T cell receptor beta chain was retrieved from a study of shared clonotypes between healthy human individuals. Study-level background: Aged 18 to 49, the donors were a couple of women and three men.

The table lists this clone with a count of one. No antigen is known for it. Terminally differentiated effector memory CD45RA+ cells were excluded by CCR7 positive selection of CD45RO-negative cells. Study outcomes and limitations: Among non-shared clonotypes, generation probabilities were lower than among those shared by all four donors. There were few donors, and this limited the genetic and exposure-history diversity represented.

Germline V lookup: CDR1 MNHEY, CDR2 SVGAGI. V lost 0 bases to trimming and J lost 4 bases, with 15 bases between them. This CDR3 has 16 amino acids. Sequencing used immunoSEQ multiplex PCR; TCRdb keeps in-frame clones, though not all of them. The table shows around 1,900,000 clones, with roughly 95% occurring only once. This TCR was recovered from a man in his late teens or twenties in good health. Some clones in this sample may be carry-over from other donors' samples. This chain uses TRBV6-5 with TRBJ1-2, with D uncertain. Material: naive CD8+ T cells from PBMCs. CDR3 nucleotide sequence: TGTGCCAGCAGTTACTCGAGTCAGCTAAACCCCTATGGCTACACCTTC. It is translated as CASSYSSQLNPYGYTF.